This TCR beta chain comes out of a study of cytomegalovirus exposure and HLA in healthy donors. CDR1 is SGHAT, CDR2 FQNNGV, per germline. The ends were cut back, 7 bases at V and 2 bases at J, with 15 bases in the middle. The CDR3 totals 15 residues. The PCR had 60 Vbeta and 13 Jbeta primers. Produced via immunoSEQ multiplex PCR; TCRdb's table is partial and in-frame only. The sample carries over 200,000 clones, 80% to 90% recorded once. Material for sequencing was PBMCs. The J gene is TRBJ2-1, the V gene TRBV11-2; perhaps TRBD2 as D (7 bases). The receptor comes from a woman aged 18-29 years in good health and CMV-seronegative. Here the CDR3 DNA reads TGTGCCAGCAACTTTGGGGGGGCAGCCTACAATGAGCAGTTCTTC. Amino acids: CASNFGGAAYNEQFF.